The 20 T cell receptor beta chains below come from one sample, sequenced in a study of blood T cell repertoires in COVID-19. Clones were sequenced by immunoSEQ multiplex PCR, and TCRdb holds only the in-frame ones, with some missing. The sample has roughly 350,000 clones; roughly 90% are singletons. Sequences were obtained from peripheral blood. These receptor sequences come from a woman between 50 and 59 years old with active or convalescent COVID-19.

The chain combines TRBV7-8 with TRBJ1-2; 9 bases match TRBD1. The CDR3 runs 12 residues. Germline CDR1 reads SGHVS; CDR2 reads FQNEAQ. V lost 5 bases to trimming and J lost 7 bases; unmatched junction nucleotides: 2. The CDR3 nucleotides read TGTGCCAGCAGCGCGGGACAGGGTGGCTACACCTTC. It is translated as CASSAGQGGYTF.

The CDR3 nucleotides are TGTGCCAGCAGCTTAGAACCAGGGGGGATCTACGAGCAGTACTTC. It encodes CASSLEPGGIYEQYF. This chain connects TRBV7-6 to TRBJ2-7, with TRBD1 as a possible D gene (7 bases). Per germline, CDR1 SGHVS and CDR2 FNYEAQ. This CDR3 has 15 amino acids. Trimming cost V 1 base and J 3 bases, with 13 bases left between them.

V and J are TRBV7-2 and TRBJ1-4; 8 bases are a match to TRBD1. V lost 6 bases, J lost 10 bases, and 10 bases stayed unmatched. Germline loops: CDR1 SGHTA, CDR2 FQGNSA. CDR3 length equals 14 residues. The DNA of the CDR3 is TGTGCCAGCAGGTCGCAGGGGGCATCGGGAAAACTGTTTTTT. Encoded protein: CASRSQGASGKLFF.

V is TRBV18 and J is TRBJ1-2; D is undetermined. Trimming stripped 3 bases from V and 1 base from J, with 12 bases between. Germline V gene sequence: CDR1 KGHSH, CDR2 LQKENI. This CDR3 has 15 residues. CDR3 amino acids: CASSPPLPNNYGYTF. The CDR3 DNA reads TGTGCCAGCTCACCGCCCCTACCGAATAACTATGGCTACACCTTC.

The V call is TRBV30, the J call TRBJ1-3, with 7 bases fitting TRBD1. Germline lookup yields CDR1 GTSNPN and CDR2 SVGIG (reference sequence). The CDR3 has 16 residues. V lost 1 base, J lost 0 bases, and 6 bases stayed unmatched. This chain's CDR3 is CAWSANRGYSGNTIYF. The CDR3 region has the DNA TGTGCCTGGAGTGCCAACAGGGGTTACTCTGGAAACACCATATATTTT. The full variable domain, completed using reference TRBV30 and TRBJ1-3, is SQTIHQWPATLVQPVGSPLSLECTVEGTSNPNLYWYRQAAGRGLQLLFYSVGIGQISSEVPQNLSASRPQDRQFILSSKKLLLSDSGFYLCAWSANRGYSGNTIYFGEGSWLTVV.

The chain combines TRBV3-1 (or the pseudogene TRBV3-2) with TRBJ2-1; D is possibly TRBD1 (6 bases). The CDR3 sequence is 15 residues long. Germline V gene lookup returns CDR1 LGHDT and CDR2 YNNKEL (reference sequence). Trimming cost V 7 bases and J 1 base, with 14 bases left between them. CDR3 amino acids: CASTIDTGSYNEQFF. In DNA, the CDR3 is TGTGCCAGCACCATTGATACAGGGTCCTACAATGAGCAGTTCTTC.

This chain connects TRBV30 to TRBJ1-2; maybe TRBD1 (5 bases). The CDR3 covers 16 residues. Germline V CDR1 and CDR2: GTSNPN, SVGIG (reference sequence). Trimming removed 4 bases at V and 4 bases at J, with 22 bases between. CDR3 DNA: TGTGCCTGGAAGCGTCAGACAGATTTTCCAATCTATGGCTACACCTTC. Amino acids: CAWKRQTDFPIYGYTF. Using reference TRBV30 and TRBJ1-2 for the parts outside the CDR3, the full variable domain is SQTIHQWPATLVQPVGSPLSLECTVEGTSNPNLYWYRQAAGRGLQLLFYSVGIGQISSEVPQNLSASRPQDRQFILSSKKLLLSDSGFYLCAWKRQTDFPIYGYTFGSGTRLTVV.

This chain connects TRBV20-1 to TRBJ1-1; D not resolved. Germline CDR1 DFQATT, CDR2 SNEGSKA (reference sequence). The CDR3 contains 13 residues. V lost 3 bases to trimming and J lost 0 bases, with 8 bases between them. The CDR3 sequence is CSASLQLNTEAFF. The CDR3 region has the DNA TGCAGTGCTAGTCTACAGCTGAACACTGAAGCTTTCTTT.

This chain uses TRBV3-1 (or the pseudogene TRBV3-2) with TRBJ2-1; TRBD2 agrees at 12 bases. In germline, CDR1 is LGHDT, CDR2 YNNKEL (reference sequence). The length of the CDR3 is 18 residues. V shed 1 base and J 2 bases; nucleotides not matched to a gene: 6. The DNA of the CDR3 is TGTGCCAGCAGCCAAGGGTCACGGACTAGCGGGGCCTACAATGAGCAGTTCTTC. Amino acid sequence: CASSQGSRTSGAYNEQFF.

This chain connects TRBV10-3 to TRBJ2-2; a weak D match, TRBD2 (5 bases). The CDR3 length is 14 residues. The V end was cut by 11 bases, the J end by 0 bases, with 13 bases between. Germline V gene sequence: CDR1 ENHRY, CDR2 SYGVKD. The CDR3 sequence is CASRTGSNTGELFF. CDR3 sequence (DNA): TGTGCCTCCAGGACTGGTTCGAACACCGGGGAGCTGTTTTTT.

This chain connects TRBV19 to TRBJ1-5; no definite D call. The V end was cut by 6 bases, the J end by 2 bases, with 11 bases between. The CDR3 is 14 amino acids. CDR1 and CDR2 (germline): LNHDA, SQIVND (reference sequence). The CDR3 DNA reads as TGTGCCAGTAGCGCTACAGACCGCAATCAGCCCCAGCATTTT. Translation gives CASSATDRNQPQHF. Full variable domain (remainder filled in from reference TRBV19 and TRBJ1-5): DGGITQSPKYLFRKEGQNVTLSCEQNLNHDAMYWYRQDPGQGLRLIYYSQIVNDFQKGDIAEGYSVSREKKESFPLTVTSAQKNPTAFYLCASSATDRNQPQHFGDGTRLSIL.

This chain uses TRBV4-2 with TRBJ2-3, with D perhaps TRBD1 (5 bases). The germline V gene has CDR1 LGHNA and CDR2 YNFKEQ. CDR3 length equals 17 residues. Trimming shortened V by 0 bases and J by 3 bases, and 16 bases separated the two germline ends. The CDR3 is CASSQDHDGQGTDTQYF. The DNA of the CDR3 is TGTGCCAGCAGCCAAGATCACGACGGGCAGGGAACAGATACGCAGTATTTT.

The V gene is TRBV18, the J gene TRBJ2-5, with D tentatively TRBD1 (5 bases). Germline CDR1 and CDR2: KGHSH and LQKENI. The CDR3 consists of 13 residues. Deletions cut 0 bases from V and 5 bases from J, with 7 bases between. CDR3 sequence reads: CASSPPTVETQYF. For the CDR3, the DNA is TGTGCCAGCTCACCACCGACAGTTGAGACCCAGTACTTC.

The chain links TRBV7-9 to TRBJ2-3, with 7 bases fitting TRBD1. V lost 3 bases, J lost 0 bases, and 3 bases stayed unmatched. CDR3 size: 15 residues. The germline V gene encodes CDR1 SEHNR and CDR2 FQNEAQ (reference sequence). CDR3 in amino acids: CASSLETGSTDTQYF. CDR3 in DNA: TGTGCCAGCAGCTTGGAGACAGGGAGCACAGATACGCAGTATTTT.

The chain links TRBV7-8 to TRBJ1-5; D remains unclear. V lost 7 bases and J 3 bases, leaving 7 bases between the germline ends. CDR3 length: 12 residues. Germline-derived CDR1 and CDR2 are SGHVS and FQNEAQ. CDR3 sequence: CASTHNNQPQHF. The CDR3 DNA is TGTGCCAGCACCCACAACAATCAGCCCCAGCATTTT.

This chain joins TRBV7-6 and TRBJ2-7; D is possibly TRBD1 (8 bases). The germline CDR1 and CDR2 sequences are SGHVS and FNYEAQ. V was trimmed by 4 bases and J by 1 base, leaving 20 bases between them. This CDR3 spans 17 amino acids. As DNA, the CDR3 is TGTGCCAGCAGCTCGCCCACCGGACAGGGACTATCCTACGAGCAGTACTTC. This encodes CASSSPTGQGLSYEQYF.

V usage is TRBV18 and J usage is TRBJ1-3; D gene ambiguous. Germline CDR1 KGHSH, CDR2 LQKENI. The V gene lost 3 bases and the J gene lost 0 bases, with 12 bases spanning the gap. This CDR3 region has 16 residues. CDR3 DNA: TGTGCCAGCTCACCGCTAGACGGGAACTCTGGAAACACCATATATTTT. This gives the protein CASSPLDGNSGNTIYF.

This chain joins TRBV27 and TRBJ2-7, with 9 bases lining up with TRBD2. Germline assignment: CDR1 MNHEY and CDR2 SMNVEV (reference sequence). V gave up 6 bases and J gave up 6 bases; unmatched junction bases: 9. The CDR3 totals 14 residues. This chain's CDR3 is CASRTLAGRGEQYF. CDR3 DNA: TGTGCCAGCAGGACCCTAGCGGGAAGGGGCGAGCAGTACTTC.

This clone was picked up one time. The V call is TRBV27, the J call TRBJ1-1, with D uncertain. The CDR3 runs 15 residues. V shed 0 bases and J shed 10 bases, with 18 bases lying between them. Germline lookup yields CDR1 MNHEY and CDR2 SMNVEV (reference sequence). In DNA, the CDR3 is TGTGCCAGCAGTTTATCAAGACGCGAAACGGGTGGAGCTTTCTTT. Its translation: CASSLSRRETGGAFF.

On this clone itself: Other DNA sequences in this sample translate to the same CDR3. As DNA, the CDR3 is TGTGCCAGCAGCGTAGGGACTAGCGATAGCACAGATACGCAGTATTTT. The encoded protein is CASSVGTSDSTDTQYF. The chain uses TRBV9 and TRBJ2-3; TRBD2 matches at 9 bases. Germline V lookup: CDR1 SGDLS, CDR2 YYNGEE. The CDR3 covers 16 residues. Trimming took 0 bases from V and 0 from J; bases not matched to a gene: 2.